Listed below are T cell receptor beta chains from one sample, sequenced in a study of blood T cell repertoires in COVID-19. Measured with immunoSEQ multiplex PCR; TCRdb has only the in-frame clones, and not every one. The data show 150,000 or so clones, roughly 89% seen once. Sequencing used peripheral blood. Receptors were obtained from a woman in her forties or fifties with acute or convalescent COVID-19. The CDR3 runs from the conserved cysteine through the conserved F or W. A D gene is named only where the DNA matches it firmly. Part of the rows lack a size; the others show once, few, many or a class for expanded clones.

>TRBJ1-1|.|TRBV30|.
TGTGCCGGGAGCGCTACAGGCGGTGAAGCTTTCTTT
CAGSATGGEAFF
>TRBJ2-1|.|TRBV3-1/TRBV3-2|.
TGTGCCAGCAGCCAAGATCCCCCAGGATACAATGAGCAGTTCTTC
CASSQDPPGYNEQFF
>TRBJ2-5|.|TRBV5-1|.
TGCGCCAGCAGCTTCTCGGGCCAAGAGACCCAGTACTTC
CASSFSGQETQYF
>TRBJ1-4|.|TRBV7-2|TRBD1
TGTGCCAGCAGAGATAACAGGGGATATAATGAAAAACTGTTTTTT
CASRDNRGYNEKLFF
>TRBJ1-5|.|TRBV2|.
TGTGCCAGCAGTGAATTAGGGAGCCGCAATCAGCCCCAGCATTTT
CASSELGSRNQPQHF
>TRBJ2-5|.|TRBV7-8|.
TGTGCCAGCAGCTTAGCGTGGGAACGGGGGGAGACCCAGTACTTC
CASSLAWERGETQYF
>TRBJ2-1|.|TRBV7-2|TRBD2
TGTGCCAGCGCTTCCCGGGACTATGTTACTAATGAGCAGTTCTTC
CASASRDYVTNEQFF
>TRBJ1-1|.|TRBV25-1|.
TGTGCCAGCAGTCGGCAGGGAGAAGCTTTCTTT
CASSRQGEAFF
>TRBJ1-2|.|TRBV12-3/TRBV12-4|TRBD1
TGTGCCAGCACCCTGGACAGGGATGGCTACACCTTC
CASTLDRDGYTF
>TRBJ1-2|.|TRBV2|.
TGTGCCAGCAGTTCCTACGGAATGGGCGGGTATGGCTACACCTTC
CASSSYGMGGYGYTF
>TRBJ2-7|once|TRBV6-5|TRBD2
TGTGCCAGCAGGCTAGCGGGGGTATCCTACGAGCAGTACTTC
CASRLAGVSYEQYF
>TRBJ2-1|.|TRBV4-1|TRBD2
TGCGCCAGCAGCCGTAGCGGGGGAAGGGACAATGAGCAGTTCTTC
CASSRSGGRDNEQFF
>TRBJ2-5|.|TRBV5-1|.
TGCGCCAGCAGCTTTGGGGGCAGGGAGACCCAGTACTTC
CASSFGGRETQYF
>TRBJ2-7|.|TRBV6-5|.
TGTGCCAGTCGGGACTCCTACGAGCAGTACTTC
CASRDSYEQYF
>TRBJ1-1|.|TRBV4-2|.
TGTGCCAGCAGCCACATAGGACGGGGGGCGCAGTCTGAAGCTTTCTTT
CASSHIGRGAQSEAFF
>TRBJ2-7|.|TRBV7-9|TRBD1
TGTGCCAGCGGCTACAGCGTCGGGACAGGGTCCTACGAGCAGTACTTC
CASGYSVGTGSYEQYF
>TRBJ2-1|.|TRBV11-3|TRBD2
TGTGCCAGCAGCTCCCGCGGGAGCGGGGTAACCTACAATGAGCAGTTCTTC
CASSSRGSGVTYNEQFF
>TRBJ1-4|few|TRBV7-9|.
TGTGCCAGCAGCTTAGCCAGTCCTGCTGAAAAACTGTTTTTT
CASSLASPAEKLFF
>TRBJ2-1|.|TRBV19|.
TGTGCCAGTAGTCCAAGGGGGACGAAAGGGTACAATGAGCAGTTCTTC
CASSPRGTKGYNEQFF
>TRBJ2-1|.|TRBV7-8|TRBD2
TGTGCCAGCAGCTCCCGGGCTAGCGGGGGGACGGATGAGCAGTTCTTC
CASSSRASGGTDEQFF
>TRBJ1-2|.|TRBV24-1|.
TGTGCCACCAGTGATTTCCCGTTAAACTATGGCTACACCTTC
CATSDFPLNYGYTF
>TRBJ1-6|.|TRBV10-2|TRBD1
TGCGCCAGCATTTCAGGGACAGGGGGCTCAGTCGGTAATTCACCCCTCCACTTT
CASISGTGGSVGNSPLHF
>TRBJ1-2|.|TRBV12-3/TRBV12-4|.
TGTGCCAGCAGTTTTTTGGGCCTCTATGGCTACACCTTC
CASSFLGLYGYTF
>TRBJ2-1|once|TRBV24-1|TRBD1
TGTGCCACCAGTGATCCGGTACCGGGACAGGGAGCGAATGAGCAGTTCTTC
CATSDPVPGQGANEQFF
>TRBJ1-2|few|TRBV5-6|.
TGTGCCAGCAGCTTGGGTCCGGGAACGGATGGCTACACCTTC
CASSLGPGTDGYTF
>TRBJ1-5|.|TRBV5-1|.
TGCGCCAGCAGCTTGAGAGCAGGGGGCAATCAGCCCCAGCATTTT
CASSLRAGGNQPQHF
>TRBJ2-3|.|TRBV28|.
TGTGCCAGCAGTTCTCGCACAGATACGCAGTATTTT
CASSSRTDTQYF
>TRBJ2-3|.|TRBV11-3|.
TGTGCCAGCAGTCAGACCCCCAGGTTCCCAGATACGCAGTATTTT
CASSQTPRFPDTQYF
>TRBJ2-7|.|TRBV21-1|.
TGTGCCAGCAGCCTGGGACGGGGGTACGAGCAGTACTTC
CASSLGRGYEQYF
>TRBJ2-1|.|TRBV19|TRBD2
TGTGCCAGCGGAAGCGGGGCCACCTACAATGAGCAGTTCTTC
CASGSGATYNEQFF
>TRBJ2-3|.|TRBV19|.
TGTGCCAGTGCGGACAGAGCGTACACAGATACGCAGTATTTT
CASADRAYTDTQYF
>TRBJ1-2|.|TRBV2|.
TGTGCCAGCAGTGAAAGGGGTCAGGGAGGCTATGGCTACACCTTC
CASSERGQGGYGYTF
>TRBJ2-1|.|TRBV6-6|.
TGTGCCAGCCAAGATAGGGGGAGCTCCTACAATGAGCAGTTCTTC
CASQDRGSSYNEQFF
>TRBJ1-2|.|TRBV3-1/TRBV3-2|.
TGTGCCAGCAGCCTCCGCCCCGGGGGCTACACCTTC
CASSLRPGGYTF
>TRBJ2-2|.|TRBV5-4|TRBD1
TGTGCCAGCAGACCCTCCGGGACAGACACCGGGGAGCTGTTTTTT
CASRPSGTDTGELFF
>TRBJ1-2|.|TRBV19|TRBD1
TGTGCCAGTAGTAGGCCTCCGGACAGGTTGGGGTATGGCTACACCTTC
CASSRPPDRLGYGYTF
>TRBJ2-2|.|TRBV3-1/TRBV3-2|.
TGTGCCAGCAGCCGGTCAGGGTTCCCCGGGGAGCTGTTTTTT
CASSRSGFPGELFF
>TRBJ2-7|.|TRBV5-4|.
TGTGCCAGCAGTCCCGGGTGGGCCTACGAGCAGTACTTC
CASSPGWAYEQYF
>TRBJ2-7|.|TRBV6-5|TRBD1
TGTGCCAGCAGTTTAGGGGGCCACGAGCAGTACTTC
CASSLGGHEQYF
>TRBJ1-1|.|TRBV5-4|.
TGTGCCAGCGGAGAAGGGAACACTGAAGCTTTCTTT
CASGEGNTEAFF
>TRBJ2-3|.|TRBV10-3|.
TGTGCCATCGGAGAACGGGGGAGAGATACGCAGTATTTT
CAIGERGRDTQYF
>TRBJ2-7|.|TRBV11-2|.
TGTGCCAGCAGCTTCTGGAGCGGGCGCACCTACGAGCAGTACTTC
CASSFWSGRTYEQYF
>TRBJ2-2|once|TRBV27|TRBD2
TGTGCCAGCAGGCAACTAGCGGGCACCGGGGAGCTGTTTTTT
CASRQLAGTGELFF
>TRBJ1-3|.|TRBV3-1/TRBV3-2|.
TGTGCCAGCAGCCAAACGTTTGGGAGCTCCTCTGGAAACACCATATATTTT
CASSQTFGSSSGNTIYF
>TRBJ2-1|.|TRBV5-1|TRBD2
TGCGCCAGCAGCTTGGCCCTAGCGGGGGGCTACAATGAGCAGTTCTTC
CASSLALAGGYNEQFF
>TRBJ1-2|.|TRBV18|.
TGTGCCAGCTCACCCCTTGAGGGAACTAACTATGGCTACACCTTC
CASSPLEGTNYGYTF
>TRBJ1-3|.|TRBV3-1/TRBV3-2|.
TGTGCCAGCAGACCCAGCTCTGGAAACACCATATATTTT
CASRPSSGNTIYF
>TRBJ1-2|.|TRBV6-5|.
TGTGCCAGCAGAAGAGATCCCGACTATGGCTACACCTTC
CASRRDPDYGYTF
>TRBJ1-5|.|TRBV24-1|TRBD1
TGTGCCACCAGTGACCCCGGGACAGCGGATCAGCCCCAGCATTTT
CATSDPGTADQPQHF
>TRBJ1-2|.|TRBV24-1|.
TGTGCCACCAGTCCGAGCGAAACCTATGGCTACACCTTC
CATSPSETYGYTF
>TRBJ1-5|.|TRBV28|.
TGTGCCAGCAGTACCCCACAGGGTAGCAATCAGCCCCAGCATTTT
CASSTPQGSNQPQHF
>TRBJ2-1|.|TRBV12-3/TRBV12-4|.
TGTGCCAGCACCTATGGGGAGAGTGAGCAGTTCTTC
CASTYGESEQFF
>TRBJ1-2|.|TRBV4-3|.
TGCGCCAGCAGCCAGGCCTCGGACAGAGTTCGTGGCTACACCTTC
CASSQASDRVRGYTF
>TRBJ2-7|.|TRBV7-2|TRBD1
TGTGCCAGCAACTCCCCTCCCGGGACAGGAGCCGAGCAGTACTTC
CASNSPPGTGAEQYF
>TRBJ1-5|.|TRBV19|TRBD1
TGTGCCAGTAGGTTAGGGACAGGGGGTTCGGGTCAGCCCCAGCATTTT
CASRLGTGGSGQPQHF
>TRBJ1-2|.|TRBV9|.
TGTGCCAGCAGCGTACAGGGGATGGGTAACTATGGCTACACCTTC
CASSVQGMGNYGYTF
>TRBJ1-2|.|TRBV11-3|TRBD1
TGTGCCAGCAGCCGCTCCCGGGACAGGCAATTTAGTATCTATGGCTACACCTTC
CASSRSRDRQFSIYGYTF
>TRBJ2-7|.|TRBV27|TRBD1
TGTGCCAGCAGCCGCTCCGGGACAGGGTCCTACGAGCAGTACTTC
CASSRSGTGSYEQYF